A selection of T cell receptor beta chains follows, all from one sample in a study of monozygotic twins with inflammatory bowel disease. TCRdb reworked the 5' RACE reads into one entry per CDR3 protein, no DNA. The sample yields about 140,000 distinct CDR3 sequences, of which the top ten take up 0.95% to 1.5%. The specimen was blood. The receptors stem from a human donor with ulcerative colitis or Crohn's disease, or a healthy co-twin of an affected twin (not recorded which). Each CDR3 is given with its conserved first and last residue. Each record gives: V gene, J gene, CDR3 protein.

>TRBV15|TRBJ1-5
CATSRANQPQHF
>TRBV3-1|TRBJ2-3
CASSQGWGTQYF
>TRBV7-7|TRBJ2-5
CASSLAGVGGETQYF
>TRBV12-3/TRBV12-4|TRBJ1-2
CASSLTGTGYGYTF
>TRBV29-1|TRBJ1-2
CSAGGTTGGDYGYTF
>TRBV5-1|TRBJ1-2
CASSPGTGWGYTF
>TRBV9|TRBJ1-6
CASSVEVNSPLHF
>TRBV19|TRBJ1-1
CASSIAGLGEAFF
>TRBV7-2|TRBJ1-2
CASSKGDYGYTF
>TRBV3-1|TRBJ2-3
CASSPRTSSTDTQYF
>TRBV5-4|TRBJ2-3
CASSDKGRDTQYF
>TRBV23-1|TRBJ1-5
CASSQSNEGFRTGSNQPQHF
>TRBV27|TRBJ1-4
CASKTMGRGPFLSTNEKLFF
>TRBV27|TRBJ2-1
CASGPPHGGQFF
>TRBV10-3|TRBJ1-1
CAISVNPQPNTEAFF
>TRBV20-1|TRBJ2-4
CSAQGQDAVNIQYF
>TRBV27|TRBJ2-7
CASMSGRSGYEQYF
>TRBV3-1|TRBJ1-4
CASSQDGTANEKLFF
>TRBV6-5|TRBJ1-5
CASSYTTPSSNQPQHF
>TRBV28|TRBJ1-1
CASSPIPDMIMNTEAFF
>TRBV5-4|TRBJ2-1
CASPGLAYNEQFF
>TRBV11-2|TRBJ1-3
CASSLLGLGNTIYF
>TRBV5-1|TRBJ2-2
CASSDPTRETGELFF
>TRBV11-2|TRBJ2-5
CASSFTTSGYRTQYF
>TRBV11-3|TRBJ2-2
CASSQHTGELFF
>TRBV28|TRBJ2-4
CASSTDRGLNIQYF
>TRBV4-1|TRBJ1-4
CASSQSGTLATNEKLFF
>TRBV20-1|TRBJ1-2
CSARGQNYGYTF
>TRBV5-6|TRBJ1-6
CASSLRGRGSPLHF
>TRBV18|TRBJ1-2
CASSPGGANYGYTF
>TRBV24-1|TRBJ2-7
CATSDSGRGSSYEQYF
>TRBV25-1|TRBJ2-1
CASRGVSYNEQFF
>TRBV7-9|TRBJ1-6
CASSLPNYNSPLHF
>TRBV12-3/TRBV12-4|TRBJ1-5
CASQGQGSQPQHF
>TRBV5-1|TRBJ1-1
CASSLGPEGRSTEAFF
>TRBV4-3|TRBJ2-2
CASSPLGTGELFF
>TRBV7-6|TRBJ2-7
CASSLATGVFYEQYF
>TRBV27|TRBJ1-3
CASRTLRDGHSGNTIYF
>TRBV30|TRBJ1-2
CAWTYGEGYTF
>TRBV7-3|TRBJ2-3
CASSPLTAGSSTDTQYF
>TRBV12-3/TRBV12-4|TRBJ2-5
CASSRAVETQYF
>TRBV19|TRBJ2-3
CASSISYSWTGMGF
>TRBV5-1|TRBJ2-5
CASSLSTSGRGETQYF
>TRBV27|TRBJ1-5
CASSSLGTGGSQPQHF
>TRBV28|TRBJ2-2
CASRTAGELFF
>TRBV14|TRBJ1-2
CASSPRRDSSYGYTF
>TRBV12-3/TRBV12-4|TRBJ1-5
CASSFERGINQPQHF
>TRBV7-2|TRBJ2-1
CASSETSAISNEQFF
>TRBV20-1|TRBJ1-4
CSAPTGSGGREKLFF
>TRBV7-2|TRBJ2-3
CASTPPGLGNSDTQYF
>TRBV5-1|TRBJ2-2
CASSQTSGRSGELFF
>TRBV15|TRBJ1-2
CATSPAGTAANYGYTF
>TRBV7-9|TRBJ2-5
CASSLVGYGETQYF
>TRBV7-6|TRBJ1-2
CASSLGGVGDGYTF
>TRBV5-1|TRBJ2-1
CASSPPQGNEQFF
>TRBV4-1|TRBJ2-4
CASSQEGPGLAKNIQYF
>TRBV9|TRBJ2-3
CASSVGASGMTDTQYF
>TRBV7-2|TRBJ1-5
CASSLRTVGHQPQHF